This T cell receptor (beta chain) was obtained from a study of T cells after yellow fever vaccination. Template-switching 5'RACE yielded the TCR cDNA; a universal primer site and UMIs were added in the process. From the 5' RACE reads, TCRdb called clonotypes with MiXCR, one entry per CDR3 protein. The table has under 250,000 distinct CDR3 sequences, 6.5% to 8.5% seen once. This clonotype was counted a few times. Its antigen is not known. The study, taken as a whole, reports: Most clones from primary vaccination were detected again post-booster (96% CD4, 70% to 90% CD8). The secondary response showed a weaker magnitude and a faster peak, day 5 versus 15. Any FACS-sorted repertoire could hold abundant clonotypes that contaminate it from the bulk population.

The source material was CD4+ T cells sorted from PBMCs, sampled 15 days after the yellow fever booster vaccination. This sequence originates from a man aged 25 to 40 who received the YFV17D yellow fever vaccine.

CDR3 coding DNA: TGCAGTGCTAGAGGTGTGACAGGGGGCAGTGACGAGCAGTACTTC. Translating gives CSARGVTGGSDEQYF. The V and J genes are TRBV20-1 and TRBJ2-7; TRBD1 agrees at 10 bases. V lost 1 base, J lost 5 bases, and 8 bases stayed unmatched. CDR3 length: 15 amino acids. CDR1 is DFQATT and CDR2 is SNEGSKA in the germline V gene (reference sequence).